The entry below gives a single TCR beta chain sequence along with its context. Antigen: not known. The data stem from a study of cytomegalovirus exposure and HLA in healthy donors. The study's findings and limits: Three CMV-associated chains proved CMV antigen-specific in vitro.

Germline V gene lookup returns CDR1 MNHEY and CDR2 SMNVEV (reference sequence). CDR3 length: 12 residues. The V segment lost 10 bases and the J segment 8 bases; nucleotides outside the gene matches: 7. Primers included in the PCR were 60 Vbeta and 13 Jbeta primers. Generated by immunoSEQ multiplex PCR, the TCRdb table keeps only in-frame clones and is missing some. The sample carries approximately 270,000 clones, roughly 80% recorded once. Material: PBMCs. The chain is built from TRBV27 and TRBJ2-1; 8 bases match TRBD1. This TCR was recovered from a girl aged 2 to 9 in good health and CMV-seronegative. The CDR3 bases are TGTGCCACAAGGACAGGGCGGGATGAGCAGTTCTTC. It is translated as CATRTGRDEQFF.